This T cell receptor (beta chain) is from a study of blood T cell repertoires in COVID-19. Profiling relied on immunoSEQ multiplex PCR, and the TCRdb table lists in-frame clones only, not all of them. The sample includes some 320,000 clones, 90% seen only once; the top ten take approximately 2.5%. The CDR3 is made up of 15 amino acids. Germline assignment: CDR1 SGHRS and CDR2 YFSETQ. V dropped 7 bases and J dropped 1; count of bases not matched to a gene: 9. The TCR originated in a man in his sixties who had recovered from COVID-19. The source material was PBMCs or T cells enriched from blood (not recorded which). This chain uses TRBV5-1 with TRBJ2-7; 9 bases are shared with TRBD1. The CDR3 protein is CASGPGDRVSYEQYF. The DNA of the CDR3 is TGCGCCAGCGGCCCAGGGGACAGGGTATCCTACGAGCAGTACTTC.